In its sample, the clone carrying this T cell receptor beta chain was seen a few times. Its antigen is currently unknown. This sample was taken from a study of T cells after yellow fever vaccination. Study conclusions and caveats: Most clones from primary vaccination resurfaced after the booster (approximately 95% CD4, around 91% CD8). Clonotype sharing between CD4 and CD8 compartments was small. Abundant clonotypes from the bulk population could contaminate FACS-sorted repertoires.

A single record per CDR3 protein comes from TCRdb applying MiXCR to the 5' RACE reads. The sample consists of approximately 580,000 distinct CDR3 sequences, 17% of them appearing once. This CDR3 is built from 14 residues. Trimming removed 0 bases from V and 4 bases from J; junction bases left unmatched: 5. Germline CDR1 is DFQATT and CDR2 is SNEGSKA (reference sequence). The material was PBMCs, obtained 5 days after the first yellow fever vaccination. The sequence came from a man between 18 and 35 years old who received the YFV17D yellow fever vaccine. J is TRBJ2-7 and V is TRBV20-1, with TRBD2 identical over 8 bases. The CDR3: CSARERGDWYEQYF. The CDR3 nucleotides read TGCAGTGCTAGAGAGCGGGGGGACTGGTACGAGCAGTACTTC.